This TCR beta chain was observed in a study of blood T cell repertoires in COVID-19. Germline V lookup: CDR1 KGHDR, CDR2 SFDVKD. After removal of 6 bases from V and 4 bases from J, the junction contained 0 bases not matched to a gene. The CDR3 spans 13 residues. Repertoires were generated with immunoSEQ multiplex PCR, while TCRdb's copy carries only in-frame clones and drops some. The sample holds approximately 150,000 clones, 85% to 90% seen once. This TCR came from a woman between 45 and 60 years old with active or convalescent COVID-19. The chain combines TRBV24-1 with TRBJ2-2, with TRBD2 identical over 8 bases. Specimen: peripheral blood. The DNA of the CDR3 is TGTGCCACCAGTCGGGAGGGCACCGGGGAGCTGTTTTTT. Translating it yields CATSREGTGELFF.